What follows are 29 T cell receptor beta chains derived from one specimen sequenced in a study of CD8 T cells in ankylosing spondylitis (dated by TCRdb to the late 2010s). Study-wide findings and limitations: A TCR beta motif made up of 7 to 9 highly homologous amino acid variants appeared to be characteristic of blood from ankylosing spondylitis patients.

These receptors have no identified antigens. The library was made by 5' RACE. The reads were generated on an Illumina HiSeq 2500. TCRdb took the public reads, trimmed them with fastp at Q25, ran MiXCR for clone calling and kept in-frame beta chains. Every entry covers one CDR3 protein and lists the most common genes and DNA from its rows. Here the sample has roughly 670,000 distinct CDR3 sequences; around a fifth occur a single time. Clones ranked in the top ten supply around a fifth of the sample. Sequencing used blood, either unsorted or a sorted T cell fraction (not recorded which). Source of these receptors: a male donor with ankylosing spondylitis.

The chain's CDR3 is CASSPTWRLAGGNEQFF. CDR3 nucleotides: TGTGCCAGCAGCCCCACCTGGAGACTAGCGGGAGGCAATGAGCAGTTCTTC. The chain couples TRBV11-2 to TRBJ2-1, with 13 nucleotides matching TRBD2. V was clipped by 5 bases and J by 6 bases; unmatched bases: 10. The CDR3 runs to 17 residues. Germline loops: CDR1 SGHAT, CDR2 FQNNGV.

The chain joins TRBV7-9 to TRBJ1-1; TRBD1 is a possible D gene (5 bases). Germline loops: CDR1 SEHNR, CDR2 FQNEAQ (reference sequence). Trimming took off 4 bases at V and 1 base at J, with 13 bases between the two ends. This CDR3 has 15 amino acids. CDR3 bases: TGTGCCAGCAGCTCCCCCCCAGGGCCGAACACTGAAGCTTTCTTT. It specifies CASSSPPGPNTEAFF.

J is TRBJ2-5 and V is TRBV27, with D perhaps assigned TRBD1 or TRBD2 (5 bases each). The CDR3 extends over 13 amino acids. Per germline, CDR1 MNHEY and CDR2 SMNVEV (reference sequence). With 10 bases removed from V and 7 bases from J, the gap between germline ends came to 19 bases. The CDR3 coding sequence is TGTGCCACCTCCGGGATCGAGAGGGGGACCCAGTACTTC. Amino acids: CATSGIERGTQYF.

This clonotype appeared many times. CDR3 bases: TGTGCCAGCAGCTCAACAGGGGAGGGATCACCCCTCCACTTT. This encodes CASSSTGEGSPLHF. The V gene is TRBV12-3 or TRBV12-4, the J gene TRBJ1-6; the match to TRBD1 covers 7 bases. The CDR3 loop spans 14 amino acids. J was trimmed by 10 bases and V by 6 bases; bases with no gene match: 9.

This clonotype was seen a few times. CDR3 amino acids: CASSLIGTPSTDTQYF. The CDR3 DNA follows: TGTGCCAGCAGCCTCATAGGGACTCCCAGCACAGATACGCAGTATTTT. The V call is TRBV12-3 or TRBV12-4, the J call TRBJ2-3; a weak D match, TRBD2 (6 bases). This CDR3 has 16 residues. Trimming took 6 bases from V and 0 from J, leaving 16 bases between them.

This clonotype was recorded many times. The chain recombines TRBV7-9 with TRBJ2-2, with unresolved D. The CDR3 contains 13 residues. The V end was cut by 6 bases, the J end by 2 bases, with 7 bases between. In germline, CDR1 is SEHNR, CDR2 FQNEAQ (reference sequence). CDR3 in amino acids: CASRSRNTGELFF. In DNA, the CDR3 is TGTGCCAGCAGGAGCAGAAACACCGGGGAGCTGTTTTTT.

The rearrangement uses TRBV4-1 and TRBJ2-7; D is perhaps TRBD1 (5 bases). The CDR3 has 15 residues. CDR1 is MGHRA and CDR2 is YSYEKL in the germline V gene. The V gene lost 0 bases and the J gene lost 0 bases, with 9 bases spanning the gap. This chain's CDR3 is CASSQEQGYSYEQYF. The CDR3 region has the DNA TGCGCCAGCAGCCAAGAGCAGGGATACTCCTACGAGCAGTACTTC.

The rearrangement uses TRBV7-9 and TRBJ1-1; 8 nucleotides agree with TRBD1. The CDR3 spans 17 residues. The V gene end was trimmed by 3 bases and the J gene end by 9 bases; junction bases not matched to a gene: 18. Per germline, CDR1 SEHNR and CDR2 FQNEAQ (reference sequence). The DNA of the CDR3 is TGTGCCAGCAGCTTTCGAAGGGACAGGTCCGGGGGAGAAAAAGCTTTCTTT. Its translation is CASSFRRDRSGGEKAFF.

The V gene is TRBV6-1, the J gene TRBJ1-5; D unclear. Germline-derived CDR1 and CDR2 are MNHNS and SASEGT. CDR3 length: 14 amino acids. V shed 4 bases and J shed 4 bases, with 11 bases lying between them. CDR3 loop: CASSGSLENQPQHF. As DNA, the CDR3 is TGTGCCAGCAGTGGATCATTGGAGAATCAGCCCCAGCATTTT.

This clonotype was seen a handful of times. The chain couples TRBV2 to TRBJ2-1; the D call may be TRBD1 or TRBD2 (5 bases each). Looked up from germline, CDR1 is SNHLY and CDR2 is FYNNEI. Trimming stripped 7 bases from V and 5 bases from J, with 12 bases between. The CDR3 is 13 amino acids. The CDR3, as DNA: TGTGCCAGCATGGGTGAGGGACACAATGAGCAGTTCTTC. Translating it yields CASMGEGHNEQFF.

This clonotype was seen only a few times. The V call is TRBV20-1, the J call TRBJ2-3, with D possibly matching TRBD2 (7 bases). CDR3 length: 15 residues. Trimming pared 0 bases from V and 2 bases from J, leaving 12 bases between. Germline lookup yields CDR1 DFQATT and CDR2 SNEGSKA (reference sequence). CDR3 region: CSARDAGGPTDTQYF. The CDR3 region has the DNA TGCAGTGCTAGAGATGCCGGGGGGCCCACAGATACGCAGTATTTT.

This clonotype was found a few times. The V call is TRBV10-3, the J call TRBJ2-7, with 7 bases matching TRBD2. The V gene end was trimmed by 0 bases and the J gene end by 6 bases; junction bases not matched to a gene: 2. From germline, CDR1 is ENHRY and CDR2 SYGVKD. The CDR3 spans 13 residues. The CDR3 DNA sequence: TGTGCCATCAGTGAGTCAGCGGGGAGCGAGCAGTACTTC. Its protein product is CAISESAGSEQYF.

This clonotype was observed a handful of times. The chain recombines TRBV20-1 with TRBJ1-5; D unclear. V lost 0 bases to trimming and J lost 4 bases, with 19 bases between them. This CDR3 is built from 17 residues. Germline CDR1 reads DFQATT; CDR2 reads SNEGSKA (reference sequence). The DNA for the CDR3 is TGCAGTGCTAGAGATTCTAATCATGCCAGGAGGAATCAGCCCCAGCATTTT. Its protein is CSARDSNHARRNQPQHF.

This clonotype has only one observation. The rearrangement uses TRBV2 and TRBJ2-1, with TRBD1 identical over 8 bases. The germline V gene encodes CDR1 SNHLY and CDR2 FYNNEI. The CDR3 is 15 amino acids. With V trimmed by 6 bases and J by 0 bases, 4 bases remained unmatched. CDR3 in DNA: TGTGCCAGCAGGAGACAGGGGACCTCCTACAATGAGCAGTTCTTC. Encoded protein: CASRRQGTSYNEQFF.

The chain has TRBV7-6 and TRBJ2-1, with 9 bases fitting TRBD2. V shed 3 bases and J 2 bases; nucleotides not matched to a gene: 2. Per the germline V gene, CDR1 is SGHVS and CDR2 is FNYEAQ. This CDR3 is 15 amino acids long. In DNA, the CDR3 is TGTGCCAGCAGCTTTAGCGGGAGCCCCTACAATGAGCAGTTCTTC. It encodes CASSFSGSPYNEQFF.

CDR3 sequence: CASSQEMGATTEAFF. CDR3 bases: TGCGCCAGCAGCCAAGAAATGGGCGCAACAACTGAAGCTTTCTTT. The genes are TRBV4-1 and TRBJ1-1; D unresolved. CDR1 and CDR2 (germline): MGHRA, YSYEKL. The CDR3 totals 15 residues. The germline V and J ends were trimmed by 0 bases and 5 bases, with 13 bases remaining between them.

This clonotype was counted only a few times. V usage is TRBV20-1 and J usage is TRBJ2-1; 9 bases line up with TRBD2. This CDR3 contains 14 residues. Losses at the gene ends were 6 bases for V and 1 base for J; bases not matched to a gene: 4. Germline CDR1 is DFQATT and CDR2 is SNEGSKA (reference sequence). The CDR3 here is CSAISGSSYNEQFF. The CDR3 DNA reads as TGCAGTGCCATTAGCGGGAGTTCCTACAATGAGCAGTTCTTC.

V and J are TRBV10-3 and TRBJ1-3; 7 bases are a match to TRBD1. This CDR3 is built from 16 residues. Germline V gene sequence: CDR1 ENHRY, CDR2 SYGVKD. V lost 5 bases to trimming and J lost 0 bases; unmatched junction nucleotides: 7. The CDR3 bases are TGTGCCATCAGTTCGGGACAGTTCTACTCTGGAAACACCATATATTTT. Translation: CAISSGQFYSGNTIYF.

The rearrangement uses TRBV2 and TRBJ2-7, with D tentatively TRBD1 (5 bases). Germline loops: CDR1 SNHLY, CDR2 FYNNEI. The germline V and J ends were trimmed by 8 bases and 3 bases, with 14 bases remaining between them. The CDR3 extends over 13 amino acids. The CDR3 bases are TGTGCCAGCCTGAAAGGGGCAGGCTACGAGCAGTACTTC. Its translation: CASLKGAGYEQYF.

The gene calls are TRBV11-2 and TRBJ2-7; 15 bases match TRBD2. Unmatched junction bases numbered 12, after V lost 5 bases and J lost 1 base. Germline V gene data show CDR1 as SGHAT and CDR2 as FQNNGV. This CDR3 is built from 19 residues. The CDR3 bases are TGTGCCAGCAGCCCAAAGGGACTAGCGGGAGGCCCCTTATCCTACGAGCAGTACTTC. Amino acid sequence: CASSPKGLAGGPLSYEQYF. Looking up the rest from reference TRBV11-2 and TRBJ2-7 gives the full variable domain: EAGVAQSPRYKIIEKRQSVAFWCNPISGHATLYWYQQILGQGPKLLIQFQNNGVVDDSQLPKDRFSAERLKGVDSTLKIQPAKLEDSAVYLCASSPKGLAGGPLSYEQYFGPGTRLTVT.

This clonotype was counted a few times. This chain uses TRBV21-1 with TRBJ2-3. TRBV21-1 corresponds to a pseudogene. This CDR3 contains 14 residues. The CDR3 nucleotides are TGTGCCAGCAGCATAGTTTGGTACACAGATACGCAGTATTTT. Translating it yields CASSIVWYTDTQYF.

The chain is built from TRBV10-3 and TRBJ1-3, with D possibly matching TRBD1 (5 bases). The CDR3 has 19 residues. The germline V gene encodes CDR1 ENHRY and CDR2 SYGVKD. V lost 0 bases, J lost 0 bases, and 18 bases lay in between. CDR3 sequence reads: CAISESGGRGARSGNTIYF. The CDR3 nucleotides read TGTGCCATCAGTGAGTCGGGAGGAAGGGGCGCCCGCTCTGGAAACACCATATATTTT.

This sequence joins TRBV3-1 and TRBJ2-6, with 9 bases lining up with TRBD1. V lost 5 bases, J lost 0 bases, and 5 bases stayed unmatched. The CDR3 is made up of 17 amino acids. Germline CDR1 LGHDT, CDR2 YNNKEL (reference sequence). As DNA, the CDR3 is TGTGCCAGCAGCTTGGGACAGGGTCTCTCTGGGGCCAACGTCCTGACTTTC. Its translation: CASSLGQGLSGANVLTF.

This CDR3 is CASSPTLAAVTDTQYF. CDR3 DNA sequence: TGTGCCAGCAGCCCGACTCTAGCGGCCGTCACAGATACGCAGTATTTT. The rearrangement links TRBV6-2 or TRBV6-3 to TRBJ2-3; the match to TRBD2 covers 7 bases. The V gene end was trimmed by 6 bases and the J gene end by 2 bases; junction bases not matched to a gene: 11. Germline CDR1 reads MNHEY; CDR2 reads SVGEGT. The CDR3 runs to 16 residues.

This clonotype turned up a few times. J is TRBJ2-7 and V is TRBV4-2; either TRBD1 or TRBD2 may supply D (6 bases each). Germline CDR1 LGHNA, CDR2 YNFKEQ. Trimming took 2 bases from V and 6 from J, leaving 17 bases between them. This CDR3 comprises 15 residues. As DNA, the CDR3 is TGTGCCAGCAGCCAAACCCCCGGGGGCCTCGGCGAGCAGTACTTC. This gives the protein CASSQTPGGLGEQYF.

This clonotype came up a few times. The CDR3: CASKGTTDTGELFF. CDR3 nucleotides: TGCGCCAGCAAAGGGACTACCGACACCGGGGAGCTGTTTTTT. The J gene is TRBJ2-2, the V gene TRBV5-1; 7 bases agree with TRBD2. V trimming: 6 bases; J trimming: 3 bases; junction bases outside the gene matches: 5. Germline values: CDR1 SGHRS, CDR2 YFSETQ. This CDR3 contains 14 residues.

Only a few counts were recorded for this clonotype. This chain uses TRBV7-9 with TRBJ2-1; TRBD2 matches at 16 bases. Looked up from germline, CDR1 is SEHNR and CDR2 is FQNEAQ (reference sequence). With V trimmed by 4 bases and J by 8 bases, 5 bases remained unmatched. The CDR3 extends over 16 amino acids. Here the CDR3 reads CASSWGLAGGMDEQFF. CDR3 sequence (DNA): TGTGCCAGCAGCTGGGGACTAGCGGGGGGGATGGATGAGCAGTTCTTC.

This clonotype showed up just a few times. The chain has TRBV15 and TRBJ1-1, with no clear D. The V gene's germline CDR1 is LNHNV and CDR2 YYDKDF (reference sequence). Trimming removed 5 bases at V and 1 base at J, with 11 bases between. This CDR3 has 14 amino acids. CDR3 residues: CATSPLTKNTEAFF. The CDR3 DNA reads TGTGCCACCAGCCCGCTCACGAAGAACACTGAAGCTTTCTTT.

This clonotype was seen more than once but under ten times. This sequence joins TRBV7-3 and TRBJ2-1; 7 nucleotides agree with TRBD2. The CDR3 extends over 13 amino acids. V lost 5 bases to trimming and J lost 9 bases; unmatched junction nucleotides: 7. Looked up from germline, CDR1 is SGHTA and CDR2 is FQGTGA. CDR3 bases: TGTGCCAGCAGCGAGGGTCGGGGGGTTGAGCAGTTCTTC. It translates to CASSEGRGVEQFF.